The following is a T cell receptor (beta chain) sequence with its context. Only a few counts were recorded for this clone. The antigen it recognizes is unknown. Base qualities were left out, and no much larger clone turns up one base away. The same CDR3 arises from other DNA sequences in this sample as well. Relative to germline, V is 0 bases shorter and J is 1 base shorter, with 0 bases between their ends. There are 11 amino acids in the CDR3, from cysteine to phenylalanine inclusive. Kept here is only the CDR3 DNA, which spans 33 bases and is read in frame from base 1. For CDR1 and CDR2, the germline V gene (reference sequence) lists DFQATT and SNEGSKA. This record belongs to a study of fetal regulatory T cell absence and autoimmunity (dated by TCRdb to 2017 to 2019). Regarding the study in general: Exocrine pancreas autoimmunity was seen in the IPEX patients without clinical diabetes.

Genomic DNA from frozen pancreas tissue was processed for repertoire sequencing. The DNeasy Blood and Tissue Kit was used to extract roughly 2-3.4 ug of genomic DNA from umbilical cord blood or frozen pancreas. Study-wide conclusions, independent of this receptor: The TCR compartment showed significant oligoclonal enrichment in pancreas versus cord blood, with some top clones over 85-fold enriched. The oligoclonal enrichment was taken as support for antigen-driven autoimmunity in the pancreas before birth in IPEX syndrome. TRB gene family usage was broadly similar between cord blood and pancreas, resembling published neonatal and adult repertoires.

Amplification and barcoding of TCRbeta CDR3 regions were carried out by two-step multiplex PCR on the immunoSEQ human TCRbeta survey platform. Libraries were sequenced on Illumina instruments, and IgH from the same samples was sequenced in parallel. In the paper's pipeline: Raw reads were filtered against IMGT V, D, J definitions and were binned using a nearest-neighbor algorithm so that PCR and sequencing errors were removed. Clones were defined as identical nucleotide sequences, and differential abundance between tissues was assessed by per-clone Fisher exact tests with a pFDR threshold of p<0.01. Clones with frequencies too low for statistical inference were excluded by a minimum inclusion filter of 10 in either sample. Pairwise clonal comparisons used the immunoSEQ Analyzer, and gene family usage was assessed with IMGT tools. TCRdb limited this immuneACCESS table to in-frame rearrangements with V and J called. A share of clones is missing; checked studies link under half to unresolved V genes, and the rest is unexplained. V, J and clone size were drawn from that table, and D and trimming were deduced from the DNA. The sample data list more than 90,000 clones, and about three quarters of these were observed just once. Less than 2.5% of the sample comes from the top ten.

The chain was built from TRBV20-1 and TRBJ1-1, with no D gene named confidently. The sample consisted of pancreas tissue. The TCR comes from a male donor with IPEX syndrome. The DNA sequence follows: TGCAGTGCTAGAGAGAACACTGAAGCTTTCTTT. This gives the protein CSARENTEAFF.